These 5 T cell receptor beta chains came from one sample sequenced in a study of PD-L1 blockade in urothelial cancer. Time point described: peripheral blood 6 weeks after treatment start. The repertoire was sequenced with immunoSEQ multiplex PCR; TCRdb's copy has only in-frame clones and lacks some. The repertoire has about 110,000 clones, approximately 90% of them found once; the top ten carry more than 3%. The sample in question was PBMCs, obtained around atezolizumab (anti-PD-L1) treatment. These receptors all stem from a man in his 60s with urothelial cancer.

J is TRBJ2-7 and V is TRBV6-1; 8 nucleotides line up with TRBD1. V trimming: 5 bases; J trimming: 4 bases; junction bases outside the gene matches: 7. This CDR3 contains 14 residues. Germline lookup yields CDR1 MNHNS and CDR2 SASEGT. CDR3 sequence: CASSTGTGGYEQYF. The CDR3 DNA sequence: TGTGCCAGCAGTACCGGGACAGGAGGGTACGAGCAGTACTTC.

This rearrangement joins TRBV4-1 to TRBJ2-5, with TRBD2 as a possible D gene (6 bases). V lost 3 bases, J lost 5 bases, and 25 bases lay in between. CDR3 length: 18 residues. CDR1 and CDR2 (germline): MGHRA, YSYEKL. This CDR3 reads CASSHPDLIGGVWETQYF. The CDR3 DNA reads as TGCGCCAGCAGCCACCCTGATCTTATCGGCGGGGTCTGGGAGACCCAGTACTTC.

V is TRBV7-9 and J is TRBJ2-3; 7 nucleotides agree with TRBD1. Trimming cost V 5 bases and J 2 bases; bases outside gene matches: 13. This CDR3 is 17 amino acids long. Looked up from germline, CDR1 is SEHNR and CDR2 is FQNEAQ (reference sequence). Here the CDR3 reads CASSRYGDRDPTDTQYF. The CDR3 bases are TGTGCCAGCAGCCGTTACGGAGACAGGGATCCCACAGATACGCAGTATTTT.

V and J are TRBV11-2 and TRBJ2-1, with no clear D. The CDR3 covers 11 residues. Germline loops: CDR1 SGHAT, CDR2 FQNNGV. V was trimmed by 6 bases and J by 9 bases, leaving 9 bases between them. The CDR3 nucleotides read TGTGCCAGCAGAACAGAAGGTGAGCAGTTCTTC. Translating gives CASRTEGEQFF.

This chain links TRBV4-3 with TRBJ1-4; 7 bases align to TRBD1. J lost 8 bases, V lost 4 bases, and 10 bases had no gene match. The CDR3 runs to 15 residues. Per germline, CDR1 LGHNA and CDR2 YSLEER. The CDR3 bases are TGCGCCAGCAGCCCAGATGAGAGACAGGGCGAAAAACTGTTTTTT. Translating it yields CASSPDERQGEKLFF.